One and the same sample provided the 24 T cell receptor beta chains below, sequenced in a study of cytomegalovirus exposure and HLA in healthy donors. PCR was performed using 60 Vbeta and 13 Jbeta primers. Profiled with immunoSEQ multiplex PCR; TCRdb holds only in-frame clones, not every one. Among approximately 150,000 clones listed, 84% were seen once. Sample: PBMCs. Receptors originate from a man in his late teens or twenties in good health and CMV-seronegative.

The J gene is TRBJ2-1, the V gene TRBV5-1; 8 bases align to TRBD2. Germline V gives CDR1 SGHRS, CDR2 YFSETQ. The CDR3 contains 15 residues. Unmatched junction bases numbered 8, after V lost 2 bases and J lost 7 bases. For the CDR3, the DNA is TGCGCCAGCAGCTTACCGGGACTAGTCTCTAATGAGCAGTTCTTC. It is translated as CASSLPGLVSNEQFF. The whole variable domain, filled in from reference TRBV5-1 and TRBJ2-1, reads KAGVTQTPRYLIKTRGQQVTLSCSPISGHRSVSWYQQTPGQGLQFLFEYFSETQRNKGNFPGRFSGRQFSNSRSEMNVSTLELGDSALYLCASSLPGLVSNEQFFGPGTRLTVL.

This clone was observed a handful of times. The chain uses TRBV6-1 and TRBJ2-7; 8 bases are a match to TRBD1. This CDR3 spans 15 amino acids. Germline CDR1 and CDR2: MNHNS and SASEGT. Trimming took 7 bases from V and 6 from J; bases not matched to a gene: 14. CDR3 bases: TGTGCCAGCACTAGAGCGACAGGGGTCCCTAGCGAGCAGTACTTC. It codes for CASTRATGVPSEQYF.

The chain carries TRBV7-9 and TRBJ2-7, with D possibly TRBD1 on 8 matching bases. The CDR3 is 15 residues long. The germline V gene has CDR1 SEHNR and CDR2 FQNEAQ (reference sequence). V lost 5 bases to trimming and J lost 7 bases, with 21 bases between them. CDR3 nucleotide sequence: TGTGCCAGCAGCCCGAAAGGGGGGGGGACAGGAGAGCAGTACTTC. Residues: CASSPKGGGTGEQYF. Using reference TRBV7-9 and TRBJ2-7 for the parts outside the CDR3, the full variable domain is DTGVSQNPRHKITKRGQNVTFRCDPISEHNRLYWYRQTLGQGPEFLTYFQNEAQLEKSRLLSDRFSAERPKGSFSTLEIQRTEQGDSAMYLCASSPKGGGTGEQYFGPGTRLTVT.

CDR3 region: CASTTGGHPNTEAFF. CDR3 bases: TGTGCCAGCACCACAGGGGGCCACCCTAACACTGAAGCTTTCTTT. The chain uses TRBV28 and TRBJ1-1; 9 nucleotides align to TRBD1. The CDR3 sequence is 15 residues long. Looked up from germline, CDR1 is MDHEN and CDR2 is SYDVKM. J gave up 2 bases and V 7 bases, and 8 bases lay outside the gene matches.

In the case of this clone: No conserved phenylalanine or tryptophan is present at the end of the CDR3, so a read error is the likely explanation. The rearrangement uses TRBV5-1 and TRBJ1-1, with D uncertain. The V gene lost 6 bases and the J gene lost 11 bases, with 14 bases spanning the gap. CDR1 is SGHRS and CDR2 is YFSETQ in the germline V gene. The CDR3 covers 11 residues. The CDR3 nucleotides are TGCGCCAGCATGGGATCCCTGGGGGCTTTCCTT. Translated, it gives CASMGSLGAFL.

The chain has TRBV14 and TRBJ2-7, with 7 bases aligning to TRBD1. The CDR3 extends over 16 amino acids. The germline CDR1 and CDR2 sequences are SGHDN and FVKESK. V was clipped by 4 bases and J by 0 bases; unmatched bases: 9. The chain's CDR3 is CASSPGQFRSSYEQYF. The CDR3 nucleotides are TGTGCCAGCAGCCCGGGACAGTTTAGGAGCTCCTACGAGCAGTACTTC.

This clone turned up a few times. The chain uses TRBV11-2 and TRBJ2-1, with TRBD2 identical over 8 bases. J gave up 2 bases and V 5 bases, and 5 bases lay outside the gene matches. The length of the CDR3 is 15 residues. The germline V gene encodes CDR1 SGHAT and CDR2 FQNNGV. CDR3 nucleotides: TGTGCCAGCAGCGTGCCGGGACTAGCCTACAATGAGCAGTTCTTC. This sequence encodes CASSVPGLAYNEQFF.

The chain is built from TRBV7-8 and TRBJ2-2; the match to TRBD1 covers 9 bases. The germline V gene has CDR1 SGHVS and CDR2 FQNEAQ. CDR3 size: 16 residues. With 6 bases clipped from V and 2 bases from J, the junction kept 7 bases outside the gene matches. CDR3 in amino acids: CASRSLGQGNTGELFF. CDR3 bases: TGTGCCAGCAGGAGCTTGGGACAGGGAAACACCGGGGAGCTGTTTTTT.

V is TRBV29-1 and J is TRBJ2-7; 11 positions agree with TRBD2. Losses at the gene ends were 5 bases for V and 4 bases for J; bases not matched to a gene: 4. CDR1 and CDR2 (germline): SQVTM, ANQGSEA. The CDR3 consists of 13 residues. The CDR3 spells CSVLAGGGYEQYF. CDR3 DNA: TGCAGCGTTCTAGCGGGAGGAGGTTACGAGCAGTACTTC.

J is TRBJ1-3 and V is TRBV18, with 7 bases lining up with TRBD1. The CDR3 extends over 15 amino acids. Per the germline V gene, CDR1 is KGHSH and CDR2 is LQKENI. V was pared by 3 bases and J by 3 bases, with 5 bases of the junction left unmatched. CDR3 amino acids: CASSPLNRGGNTIYF. Here the CDR3 DNA reads TGTGCCAGCTCACCCTTAAACAGGGGTGGAAACACCATATATTTT. Full variable domain (rest looked up from reference TRBV18 and TRBJ1-3): NAGVMQNPRHLVRRRGQEARLRCSPMKGHSHVYWYRQLPEEGLKFMVYLQKENIIDESGMPKERFSAEFPKEGPSILRIQQVVRGDSAAYFCASSPLNRGGNTIYFGEGSWLTVV.

The chain has TRBV14 and TRBJ1-4; no reliable D call. The germline V gene has CDR1 SGHDN and CDR2 FVKESK. V was shortened by 1 base and J by 5 bases, with 14 bases between the two germline ends. CDR3 size: 16 residues. The CDR3 spells CASSQALGRGNEKLFF. DNA for the CDR3: TGTGCCAGCAGCCAAGCCCTCGGACGGGGAAATGAAAAACTGTTTTTT.

The chain carries TRBV5-1 and TRBJ1-1; TRBD1 matches 7 bases. The CDR3 is 15 amino acids. The V and J ends lost 4 bases and 0 bases, in that order; junction bases with no gene match: 6. Per the germline V gene, CDR1 is SGHRS and CDR2 is YFSETQ. CDR3 DNA sequence: TGCGCCAGCAGCATATACAGGGGCTTGAACACTGAAGCTTTCTTT. It encodes CASSIYRGLNTEAFF.

About this clone itself: One end of the junction fails to match germline, which may point to a read error. The chain is built from TRBV18 and TRBJ1-4; D perhaps matches TRBD1 (6 bases). From germline, CDR1 is KGHSH and CDR2 LQKENI. The CDR3 sequence is 15 residues long. The CDR3 DNA follows: TGTGCCAGCTCACCAACAGGGATTACTACTGAAAAACTGTTTTTT. Residues: CASSPTGITTEKLFF.

The J gene is TRBJ2-3, the V gene TRBV4-3; D possibly corresponds to TRBD1 (5 bases). The CDR3 is 16 amino acids. The germline CDR1 and CDR2 sequences are LGHNA and YSLEER. Trimming left V 2 bases short and J 0 bases short, with 12 bases between. CDR3 DNA sequence: TGCGCCAGCAGCCAATCAGAACAGGCTAGCACAGATACGCAGTATTTT. It encodes CASSQSEQASTDTQYF.

V usage is TRBV5-4 and J usage is TRBJ2-7, with D tentatively TRBD2 (5 bases). V lost 4 bases and J lost 6, with 17 bases in between. CDR1 is SGHNT and CDR2 is YYREEE in the germline V gene (reference sequence). The length of the CDR3 is 14 residues. The CDR3 DNA reads as TGTGCCAGCAGCCCCTCGGAGGTCGTAGGCGAGCAGTACTTC. This encodes CASSPSEVVGEQYF.

The table lists this clone with a few counts. The chain carries TRBV10-3 and TRBJ1-3, with 9 nucleotides matching TRBD1. CDR3 size: 17 residues. CDR1 ENHRY and CDR2 SYGVKD come from the germline V gene. Trimming at V came to 9 bases and at J to 1 base, leaving 13 bases not matched to a gene. CDR3 residues: CAIRTGATSVSGNTIYF. The CDR3 DNA is TGTGCCATACGGACAGGGGCGACGTCGGTTTCTGGAAACACCATATATTTT.

The V gene is TRBV20-1, the J gene TRBJ2-5; 9 positions agree with TRBD1. The CDR3 spans 10 residues. With 5 bases clipped from V and 11 bases from J, the junction kept 3 bases outside the gene matches. The V gene's germline CDR1 is DFQATT and CDR2 SNEGSKA (reference sequence). The CDR3, as DNA: TGCAGTGCTGGAGGGACAGGGCAGTACTTC. The encoded protein is CSAGGTGQYF.

This chain links TRBV7-9 with TRBJ2-6; D remains ambiguous. CDR1 and CDR2 (germline): SEHNR, FQNEAQ (reference sequence). The CDR3 runs 15 residues. V lost 1 base to trimming and J lost 3 bases, with 7 bases between them. The CDR3 reads CASSLGAGGANVLTF. CDR3 DNA sequence: TGTGCCAGCAGCTTAGGGGCTGGTGGGGCCAACGTCCTGACTTTC.

This sequence joins TRBV5-1 and TRBJ2-1, with 8 bases lining up with TRBD2. Germline trimming cut 0 bases from V and 9 bases from J; bases unmatched to any gene: 8. The CDR3 contains 15 residues. The V gene's germline CDR1 is SGHRS and CDR2 YFSETQ. Here the CDR3 reads CASSLVLGRAGEQFF. The DNA of the CDR3 is TGCGCCAGCAGCTTGGTTCTCGGGAGGGCCGGTGAGCAGTTCTTC.

The rearrangement joins TRBV14 to TRBJ2-5; D perhaps matches TRBD2 (7 bases). V lost 2 bases and J 2 bases, leaving 12 bases between the germline ends. From germline, CDR1 is SGHDN and CDR2 FVKESK. There are 15 residues in the CDR3. The CDR3 reads CASSQPGRGQETQYF. CDR3 DNA sequence: TGTGCCAGCAGCCAACCTGGGAGGGGGCAAGAGACCCAGTACTTC.

V gene TRBV9 combines with J gene TRBJ2-1, with D possibly TRBD2 on 6 matching bases. This CDR3 is built from 15 residues. Per germline, CDR1 SGDLS and CDR2 YYNGEE. Trimming stripped 5 bases from V and 4 bases from J, with 16 bases between. The CDR3 loop reads CASSPGGAEYNEQFF. The CDR3 coding sequence is TGTGCCAGCAGTCCAGGCGGGGCCGAATACAATGAGCAGTTCTTC.

This chain joins TRBV6-1 and TRBJ1-1; D is possibly TRBD1 (5 bases). The CDR3 totals 14 residues. Germline V gives CDR1 MNHNS, CDR2 SASEGT. V was trimmed by 2 bases and J by 3 bases, leaving 10 bases between them. The CDR3 bases are TGTGCCAGCAGTGAACGGTGGGGGGACACTGAAGCTTTCTTT. Encoded protein: CASSERWGDTEAFF.

The chain recombines TRBV7-2 with TRBJ2-2; D gene ambiguous. Trimming shortened V by 3 bases and J by 6 bases, and 8 bases separated the two germline ends. The CDR3 sequence is 13 residues long. Germline-derived CDR1 and CDR2 are SGHTA and FQGNSA. CDR3: CASSFRAPGELFF. Here the CDR3 DNA reads TGTGCCAGCAGCTTTAGAGCTCCCGGGGAGCTGTTTTTT. Complete variable domain (other parts from reference TRBV7-2 and TRBJ2-2): GAGVSQSPSNKVTEKGKDVELRCDPISGHTALYWYRQSLGQGLEFLIYFQGNSAPDKSGLPSDRFSAERTGGSVSTLTIQRTQQEDSAVYLCASSFRAPGELFFGEGSRLTVL.

The V gene is TRBV25-1, the J gene TRBJ2-2, with 7 nucleotides matching TRBD1. V lost 3 bases to trimming and J lost 3 bases; unmatched junction nucleotides: 4. This CDR3 has 15 amino acids. CDR1 and CDR2 from the germline V gene are MGHDK and SYGVNS. CDR3: CASSDDRVYTGELFF. For the CDR3, the DNA is TGTGCCAGCAGTGATGACAGGGTCTACACCGGGGAGCTGTTTTTT.